The clone carrying this T cell receptor beta chain was counted only a few times. Its cognate antigen is unknown. The data were taken from a study of OX40 agonist ivuxolimab in advanced cancers. Study-level findings and limits: Expanded clones tended on average to be more numerous among CD8+ T cells than CD4+. Antigens targeted by the expanded peripheral T cells were not determined.

Assay: immunoSEQ multiplex PCR; the TCRdb copy retains only in-frame clones and omits some. Among some 67,000 clones listed, approximately 80% were seen once. Germline assignment: CDR1 MRHNA and CDR2 SNTAGT. CDR3 length: 14 residues. The V gene end was trimmed by 3 bases and the J gene end by 1 base; junction bases not matched to a gene: 0. The specimen was CD4+ or CD8+ T cells sorted from blood, collected in a trial of the OX40 agonist ivuxolimab. The sequence came from an adult with an advanced solid tumor such as melanoma, head and neck, liver or kidney cancer. The chain recombines TRBV6-4 with TRBJ2-3; 8 nucleotides align to TRBD2. The CDR3 spells CASSERGGTDTQYF. The CDR3 DNA reads TGTGCCAGCAGTGAGCGGGGGGGCACAGATACGCAGTATTTT.